The entry below gives a single T cell receptor beta chain sequence along with its context. As yet, its antigen is unknown. This entry belongs to a study of cytomegalovirus exposure and HLA in healthy donors. Points from the study as a whole: Looking again later, the authors saw that most CMV-associated TCR beta chains seemed HLA-restricted. The study listed under 200 cytomegalovirus-associated TCR beta chains.

The V and J ends lost 2 bases and 7 bases, in that order; junction bases with no gene match: 3. CDR3 length equals 13 residues. Per germline, CDR1 MNHEY and CDR2 SMNVEV (reference sequence). 13 Jbeta primers and 60 Vbeta primers were used for the PCR. Assay: immunoSEQ multiplex PCR; the TCRdb copy retains only in-frame clones and omits some. The sample shows 80,000 or so clones, around 60% of them seen only once. The sample comprised PBMCs. The clonotype originates from a male donor in good health and CMV-seropositive. The chain couples TRBV27 to TRBJ1-2; 8 positions match TRBD1. The CDR3 reads CASSLGQGRGYTF. CDR3 sequence (DNA): TGTGCCAGCAGTTTAGGACAGGGTCGTGGCTACACCTTC.